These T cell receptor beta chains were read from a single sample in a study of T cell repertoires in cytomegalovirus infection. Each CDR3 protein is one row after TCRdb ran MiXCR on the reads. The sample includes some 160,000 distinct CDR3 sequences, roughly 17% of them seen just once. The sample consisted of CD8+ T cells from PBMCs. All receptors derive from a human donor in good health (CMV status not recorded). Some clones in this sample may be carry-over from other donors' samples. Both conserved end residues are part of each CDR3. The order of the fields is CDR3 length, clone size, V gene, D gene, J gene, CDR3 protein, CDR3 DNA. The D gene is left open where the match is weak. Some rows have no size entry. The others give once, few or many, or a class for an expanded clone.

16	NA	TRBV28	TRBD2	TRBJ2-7	CASSWSGGGSEDEQYF	TGTGCCAGCTCTTGGTCTGGCGGCGGGAGCGAGGACGAGCAGTACTTC
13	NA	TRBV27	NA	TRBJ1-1	CASSFGQGGEAFF	TGTGCCAGCAGTTTTGGGCAGGGCGGTGAAGCTTTCTTT
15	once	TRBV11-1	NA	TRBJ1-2	CASSHRDTTSHGYTF	TGTGCCAGCAGCCATCGGGACACCACATCCCATGGCTACACCTTC
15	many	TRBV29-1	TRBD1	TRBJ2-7	CSVEIRDRGTYEQYF	TGCAGCGTTGAGATCCGGGACAGGGGCACCTACGAGCAGTACTTC
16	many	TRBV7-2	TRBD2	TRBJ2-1	CASSLGSGGAYNEQFF	TGTGCCAGCAGCTTAGGTAGCGGGGGGGCCTACAATGAGCAGTTCTTC
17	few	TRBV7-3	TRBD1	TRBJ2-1	CASSVTGGPSSYNEQFF	TGTGCCAGCAGCGTAACAGGGGGACCAAGCTCCTACAATGAGCAGTTCTTC
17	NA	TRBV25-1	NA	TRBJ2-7	CASSSSWRHQSSYEQYF	TGTGCCAGCAGCTCGTCGTGGCGGCACCAGAGCTCCTACGAGCAGTACTTC
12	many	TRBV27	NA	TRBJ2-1	CASSFEGREQFF	TGTGCCAGCAGTTTTGAGGGAAGGGAGCAGTTCTTC
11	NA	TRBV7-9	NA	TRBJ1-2	CASSLSVGYTF	TGTGCCAGCAGCTTATCTGTTGGCTACACCTTC
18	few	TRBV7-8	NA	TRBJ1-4	CASSLDPQGTPENEKLFF	TGTGCCAGCAGCTTAGATCCCCAGGGGACGCCGGAGAATGAAAAACTGTTTTTT
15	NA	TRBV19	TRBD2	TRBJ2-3	CASASSGGRTDTQYF	TGTGCCAGTGCCAGTAGCGGGGGACGCACAGATACGCAGTATTTT
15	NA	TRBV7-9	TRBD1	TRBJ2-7	CASSLLQGAPYEQYF	TGTGCCAGCAGCTTATTACAGGGGGCCCCCTACGAGCAGTACTTC
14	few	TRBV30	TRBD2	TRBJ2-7	CAWKPGLAPYEQYF	TGTGCCTGGAAACCGGGACTAGCGCCCTACGAGCAGTACTTC
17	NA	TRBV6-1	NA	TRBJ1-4	CASSPYWTAATNEKLFF	TGTGCCAGCAGCCCATATTGGACAGCTGCAACTAATGAAAAACTGTTTTTT
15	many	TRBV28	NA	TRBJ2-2	CASSSRGIATGELFF	TGTGCCAGCAGTTCGAGGGGGATAGCCACCGGGGAGCTGTTTTTT
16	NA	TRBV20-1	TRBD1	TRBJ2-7	CSATDPGQVGGYEQYF	TGCAGTGCGACAGACCCCGGACAGGTTGGCGGCTACGAGCAGTACTTC
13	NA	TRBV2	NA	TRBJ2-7	CASMGGESYEQYF	TGTGCCAGCATGGGCGGGGAATCCTACGAGCAGTACTTC
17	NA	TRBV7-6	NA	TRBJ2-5	CASSLTNKGRGKETQYF	TGTGCCAGCAGCTTAACGAATAAGGGGCGAGGAAAGGAGACCCAGTACTTC
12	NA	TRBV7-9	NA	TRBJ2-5	CASSSVEGTQYF	TGTGCCAGCAGCTCCGTCGAGGGGACCCAGTACTTC
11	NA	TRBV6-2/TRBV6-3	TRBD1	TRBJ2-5	CASRSDRVSSF	TGTGCCAGCAGATCAGACAGGGTGTCTAGCTTC
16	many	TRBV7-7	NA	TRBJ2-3	CASSKGQDPHTDTQYF	TGTGCCAGCAGCAAAGGACAAGACCCGCACACAGATACGCAGTATTTT
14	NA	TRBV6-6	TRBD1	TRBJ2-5	CASGLTGYQETQYF	TGTGCCAGCGGGCTGACAGGGTATCAAGAGACCCAGTACTTC
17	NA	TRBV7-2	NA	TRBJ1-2	CASSYPNRDTIVYGYTF	TGTGCCAGCAGCTATCCAAACCGGGACACAATAGTTTATGGCTACACCTTC
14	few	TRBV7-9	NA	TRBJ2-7	CASSPPDGSYEQYF	TGTGCCAGCAGCCCACCTGACGGCTCCTACGAGCAGTACTTC
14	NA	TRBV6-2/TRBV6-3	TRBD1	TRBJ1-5	CASSTRTGNQPQHF	TGTGCCAGCAGTACTAGGACAGGTAATCAGCCCCAGCATTTT
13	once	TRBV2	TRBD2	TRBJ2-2	CASRPAGSGELFF	TGTGCCAGCCGCCCAGCGGGGAGCGGGGAGCTGTTTTTT
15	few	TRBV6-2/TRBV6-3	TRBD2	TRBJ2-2	CASSTGTRGTGELFF	TGTGCCAGCAGTACCGGGACTAGGGGCACCGGGGAGCTGTTTTTT
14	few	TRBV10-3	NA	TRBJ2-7	CAIRKGGQEYEQYF	TGTGCCATCAGGAAGGGGGGGCAGGAGTACGAGCAGTACTTC
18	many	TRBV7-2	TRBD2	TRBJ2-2	CASSLAPPAGGDTGELFF	TGTGCCAGCAGCTTAGCGCCCCCAGCGGGAGGCGACACCGGGGAGCTGTTTTTT
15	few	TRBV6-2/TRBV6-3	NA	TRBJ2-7	CASSYSLGRSYEQYF	TGTGCCAGCAGTTACTCGCTGGGGCGCTCCTACGAGCAGTACTTC
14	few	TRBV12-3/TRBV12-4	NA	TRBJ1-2	CASSPIGGADGYTF	TGTGCCAGCTCCCCAATTGGGGGGGCTGATGGCTACACCTTC